Listed below are T cell receptor beta chains from one sample, sequenced in a study of blood T cell repertoires in COVID-19. The protocol was immunoSEQ multiplex PCR, while the TCRdb copy is restricted to in-frame clones and leaves out a portion. The table shows 100,000 to 150,000 clones, with around 88% occurring only once. Sequencing input: peripheral blood. These receptors were collected from a man aged 50 or older with acute or convalescent COVID-19. Both conserved end residues are part of each CDR3. Clone size, where shown, is once, few, many, or a class for clones that have expanded.

v_call	j_call	clone_size	cdr3_aa
TRBV5-4	TRBJ2-7	.	CASSLRGGEQYF
TRBV7-2	TRBJ1-1	.	CASSSHRGPETEAFF
TRBV28	TRBJ1-2	few	CASRPQGNYGYTF
TRBV5-1	TRBJ1-1	.	CASSLFQGMNTEAFF
TRBV27	TRBJ1-1	.	CASSFGRQGAGGTEAFF
TRBV6-2/TRBV6-3	TRBJ2-7	.	CASSYGGSAYEQYF
TRBV30	TRBJ2-7	.	CAWTLGGSSYEQYF
TRBV5-1	TRBJ2-1	.	CASSGQGAGNEQFF
TRBV7-3	TRBJ1-1	.	CASSPGTGWTEAFF
TRBV10-3	TRBJ1-1	.	CAIRGTGNTEAFF
TRBV5-1	TRBJ2-7	.	CASSFLAGGGYEQYF
TRBV2	TRBJ2-5	.	CASSEARLAGGETQYF
TRBV2	TRBJ2-2	.	CASLSGNTGELFF
TRBV3-1/TRBV3-2	TRBJ1-2	.	CASSHGTGGYTF
TRBV4-2	TRBJ1-1	.	CASSQDVRLNTEAFF
TRBV2	TRBJ2-1	.	CASSDHRGSNEQFF
TRBV24-1	TRBJ2-1	.	CATSDPGQGEDNEQFF
TRBV9	TRBJ2-1	.	CASSVAGRRVVSYNEQFF
TRBV5-1	TRBJ2-6	few	CASSGLPGQGPLSANVLTF
TRBV3-1/TRBV3-2	TRBJ1-2	.	CASSQKNRVYGYTF
TRBV2	TRBJ2-1	.	CASSQASGRKGEQFF
TRBV6-1	TRBJ1-5	.	CASSETGTNNQPQHF
TRBV27	TRBJ1-2	.	CASSLARPGQGKKAYGYTF
TRBV19	TRBJ1-1	.	CASSMGDRALPYTEAFF
TRBV30	TRBJ1-6	.	CAWSVLAFQSTLHF
TRBV6-5	TRBJ2-7	.	CASSYSPQGGYEQYF
TRBV5-1	TRBJ2-2	.	CASSYRQGRKDGELFF
TRBV6-5	TRBJ2-3	.	CASIGQETDTQYF
TRBV12-3/TRBV12-4	TRBJ1-2	.	CASRPQVSHGYTF
TRBV5-6	TRBJ2-3	.	CASSLGGLGLDTQYF
TRBV9	TRBJ2-7	.	CASSVTGGSSEQYF
TRBV6-5	TRBJ1-2	.	CASSPGTGHYGYTF
TRBV5-6	TRBJ2-5	.	CASSFSGGGETQYF
TRBV6-5	TRBJ1-5	.	CASSPGFGVSSPQHF
TRBV3-1/TRBV3-2	TRBJ2-5	.	CASSQLSETQYF
TRBV7-2	TRBJ1-3	.	CASSFQGTSGNTIYF
TRBV10-3	TRBJ1-1	once	CATLDSSNTEAFF
TRBV12-3/TRBV12-4	TRBJ1-1	.	CASSIGLYTEAFF
TRBV14	TRBJ1-1	.	CASSPNARGRAFF
TRBV29-1	TRBJ2-7	.	CSGGGANEQYF
TRBV28	TRBJ1-3	once	CASSLHFVWYNGVNSGNTIYF
TRBV28	TRBJ2-7	.	CASSILAGSRFQNEQYF
TRBV6-5	TRBJ1-2	few	CATVEEGGKTLGYTF
TRBV28	TRBJ2-1	.	CASSSLRDSVF
TRBV10-3	TRBJ1-5	.	CASSGQGGNQPQHF
TRBV12-5	TRBJ1-1	.	CASGLPRGEAFF
TRBV6-5	TRBJ1-1	.	CASSYPWTGQAFF
TRBV27	TRBJ1-4	.	CASSTRQSNEKLFF
TRBV19	TRBJ2-2	.	CASSPATSLNTGELFF
TRBV12-5	TRBJ1-2	.	CASGLVPRDSGNYGYTF
TRBV7-2	TRBJ2-1	.	CASSSDRGSYNEQFF